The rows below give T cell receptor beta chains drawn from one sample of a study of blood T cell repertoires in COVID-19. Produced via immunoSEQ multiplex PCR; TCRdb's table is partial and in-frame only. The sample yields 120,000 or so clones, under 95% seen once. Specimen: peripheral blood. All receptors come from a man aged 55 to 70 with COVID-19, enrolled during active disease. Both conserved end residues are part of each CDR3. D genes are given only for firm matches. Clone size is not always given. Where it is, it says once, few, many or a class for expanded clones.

CDR3aa: CASRFDKNTEAFF
v_gene: TRBV13
j_gene: TRBJ1-1
abundance: -
d_gene: -

CDR3aa: CASSEGRRGGTYNSPLHF
v_gene: TRBV6-1
j_gene: TRBJ1-6
abundance: few
d_gene: -

CDR3aa: CASSLAKFGYGYTF
v_gene: TRBV5-4
j_gene: TRBJ1-2
abundance: -
d_gene: -

CDR3aa: CASEHPGQAYYEQYF
v_gene: TRBV10-1
j_gene: TRBJ2-7
abundance: -
d_gene: TRBD1

CDR3aa: CASSSTGVWGNQPQHF
v_gene: TRBV19
j_gene: TRBJ1-5
abundance: -
d_gene: TRBD1

CDR3aa: CASSQVRGRGTEAFF
v_gene: TRBV4-1
j_gene: TRBJ1-1
abundance: -
d_gene: -

CDR3aa: CASSQGQDTQETQYF
v_gene: TRBV19
j_gene: TRBJ2-5
abundance: once
d_gene: TRBD1

CDR3aa: CASSQIAGGPPGTQYF
v_gene: TRBV18
j_gene: TRBJ2-3
abundance: -
d_gene: TRBD2

CDR3aa: CASSGGRPSTDTQYF
v_gene: TRBV2
j_gene: TRBJ2-3
abundance: -
d_gene: -

CDR3aa: CASRPSGSGNEQYF
v_gene: TRBV6-5
j_gene: TRBJ2-7
abundance: once
d_gene: TRBD2

CDR3aa: CASGLAGNTGELFF
v_gene: TRBV10-1
j_gene: TRBJ2-2
abundance: once
d_gene: TRBD2

CDR3aa: CSAERLAENTGELFF
v_gene: TRBV29-1
j_gene: TRBJ2-2
abundance: -
d_gene: TRBD2

CDR3aa: CASSHQPDRNTEAFF
v_gene: TRBV14
j_gene: TRBJ1-1
abundance: -
d_gene: -

CDR3aa: CASSPTSGSFYNEQFF
v_gene: TRBV5-8
j_gene: TRBJ2-1
abundance: -
d_gene: TRBD2

CDR3aa: CASSLARANEKLFF
v_gene: TRBV7-9
j_gene: TRBJ1-4
abundance: once
d_gene: -

CDR3aa: CASSVGTGVNIQYF
v_gene: TRBV9
j_gene: TRBJ2-4
abundance: -
d_gene: TRBD1

CDR3aa: CASSSITGAKGGYTF
v_gene: TRBV28
j_gene: TRBJ1-2
abundance: -
d_gene: TRBD1

CDR3aa: CASRSTGGENTIYF
v_gene: TRBV6-6
j_gene: TRBJ1-3
abundance: -
d_gene: TRBD1

CDR3aa: CASSKVISDRGQETQYF
v_gene: TRBV21-1
j_gene: TRBJ2-5
abundance: -
d_gene: -

CDR3aa: CASSYPSTSGRDPQETQYF
v_gene: TRBV6-2/TRBV6-3
j_gene: TRBJ2-5
abundance: -
d_gene: TRBD2

CDR3aa: CASSVGDRNSPLHF
v_gene: TRBV9
j_gene: TRBJ1-6
abundance: -
d_gene: TRBD1

CDR3aa: CASSSDRGGGNSPLHF
v_gene: TRBV11-3
j_gene: TRBJ1-6
abundance: few
d_gene: TRBD1

CDR3aa: CASSLRVNEKLFF
v_gene: TRBV7-9
j_gene: TRBJ1-4
abundance: -
d_gene: -

CDR3aa: CASSPEGLAGHEQYF
v_gene: TRBV6-2/TRBV6-3
j_gene: TRBJ2-7
abundance: -
d_gene: TRBD2

CDR3aa: CASSLGLGKYNEQFF
v_gene: TRBV11-3
j_gene: TRBJ2-1
abundance: -
d_gene: -

CDR3aa: CASSPRQGPDTQYF
v_gene: TRBV7-2
j_gene: TRBJ2-3
abundance: -
d_gene: TRBD1

CDR3aa: CASSETDRQETQYF
v_gene: TRBV19
j_gene: TRBJ2-5
abundance: -
d_gene: -